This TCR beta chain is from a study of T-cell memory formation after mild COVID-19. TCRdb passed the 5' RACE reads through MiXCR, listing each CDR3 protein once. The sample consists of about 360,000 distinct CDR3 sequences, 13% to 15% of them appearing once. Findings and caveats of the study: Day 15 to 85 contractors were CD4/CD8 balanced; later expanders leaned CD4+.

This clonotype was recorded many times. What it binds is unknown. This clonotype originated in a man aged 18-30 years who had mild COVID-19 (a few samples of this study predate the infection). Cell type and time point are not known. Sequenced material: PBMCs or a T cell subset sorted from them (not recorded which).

The CDR3 DNA reads as TGTGCCAGCAGTGAGAGCAGGGCCAGCGGGGAGCTGTTTTTT. Translated: CASSESRASGELFF. The J gene is TRBJ2-2, the V gene TRBV6-1, with a weak D call TRBD1 (5 bases). CDR3 length equals 14 residues. Deletions cut 3 bases from V and 7 bases from J, with 12 bases between. CDR1 and CDR2 from the germline V gene are MNHNS and SASEGT.